The sample holds one count of the clone carrying this TCR beta chain. The data were obtained in a study of memory CD4+ T cells and cytomegalovirus serostatus. The sort gate was single viable CD3+CD4+CD8-CD45RO+ cells for memory CD4+ T cells. Data came from immunoSEQ multiplex PCR; TCRdb stores just in-frame clones and leaves some out. The sample lists tens of thousands of clones; over 65% were seen once. Trimming pared 5 bases from V and 1 base from J, leaving 2 bases between. CDR3 length: 11 residues. CDR1 and CDR2 from the germline V gene are SQVTM and ANQGSEA. This clonotype originated in an adult in good health and CMV-seronegative. Sequences were obtained from memory CD4+ T cells from blood. The rearrangement uses TRBV29-1 and TRBJ2-2; no definite D call. The CDR3 DNA reads TGCAGCGTTCGGAACACCGGGGAGCTGTTTTTT. As protein: CSVRNTGELFF.